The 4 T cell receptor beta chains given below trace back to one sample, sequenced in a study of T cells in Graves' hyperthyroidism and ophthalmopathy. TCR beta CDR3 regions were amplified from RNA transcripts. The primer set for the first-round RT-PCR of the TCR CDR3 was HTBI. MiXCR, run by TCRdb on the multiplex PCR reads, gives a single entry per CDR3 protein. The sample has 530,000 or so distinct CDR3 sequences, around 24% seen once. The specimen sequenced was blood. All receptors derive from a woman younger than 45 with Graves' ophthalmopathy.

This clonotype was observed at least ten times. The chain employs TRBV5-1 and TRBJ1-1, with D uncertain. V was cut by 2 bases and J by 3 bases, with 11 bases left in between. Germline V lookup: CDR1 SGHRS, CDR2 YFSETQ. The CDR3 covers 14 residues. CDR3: CASSFDEFDTEAFF. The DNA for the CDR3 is TGCGCCAGCAGCTTTGACGAATTCGACACTGAAGCTTTCTTT.

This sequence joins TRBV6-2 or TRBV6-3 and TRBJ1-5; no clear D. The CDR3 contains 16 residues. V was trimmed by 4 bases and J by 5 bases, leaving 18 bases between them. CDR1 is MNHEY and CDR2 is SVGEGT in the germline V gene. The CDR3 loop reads CASSLKGGYTYQPQHF. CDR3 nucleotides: TGTGCCAGCAGTTTAAAGGGAGGCTACACCTATCAGCCCCAGCATTTT.

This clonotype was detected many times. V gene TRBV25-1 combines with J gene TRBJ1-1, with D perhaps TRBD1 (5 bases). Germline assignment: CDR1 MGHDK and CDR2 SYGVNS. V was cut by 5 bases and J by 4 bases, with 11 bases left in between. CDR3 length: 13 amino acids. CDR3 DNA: TGTGCCAGCAGTTACGGGGCCTTCACTGAAGCTTTCTTT. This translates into CASSYGAFTEAFF.

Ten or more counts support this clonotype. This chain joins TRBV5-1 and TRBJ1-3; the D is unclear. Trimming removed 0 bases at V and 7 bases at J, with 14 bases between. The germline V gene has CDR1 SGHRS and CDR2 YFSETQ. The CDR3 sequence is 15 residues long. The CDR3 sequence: CASSLVGVLENTIYF. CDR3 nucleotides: TGCGCCAGCAGCTTGGTCGGGGTCCTGGAGAACACCATATATTTT. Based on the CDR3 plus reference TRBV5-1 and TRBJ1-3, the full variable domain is KAGVTQTPRYLIKTRGQQVTLSCSPISGHRSVSWYQQTPGQGLQFLFEYFSETQRNKGNFPGRFSGRQFSNSRSEMNVSTLELGDSALYLCASSLVGVLENTIYFGEGSWLTVV.